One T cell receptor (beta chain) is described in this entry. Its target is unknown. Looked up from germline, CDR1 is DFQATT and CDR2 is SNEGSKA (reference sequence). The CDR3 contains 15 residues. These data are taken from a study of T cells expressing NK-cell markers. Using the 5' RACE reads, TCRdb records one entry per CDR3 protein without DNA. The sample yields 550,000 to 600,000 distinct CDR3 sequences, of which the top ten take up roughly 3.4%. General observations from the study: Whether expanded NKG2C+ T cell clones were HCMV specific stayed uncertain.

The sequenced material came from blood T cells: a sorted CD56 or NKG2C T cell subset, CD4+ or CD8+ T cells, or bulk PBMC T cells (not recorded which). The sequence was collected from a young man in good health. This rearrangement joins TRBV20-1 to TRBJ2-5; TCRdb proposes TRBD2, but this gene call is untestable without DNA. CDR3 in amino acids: CSPRRQREGWETQYF.